This TCR beta chain was documented in a study of metastatic and nonmetastatic thyroid tumors. Turning to the study itself: The comparison covered peripheral blood and tumor or nodule tissue in malignant and benign thyroid patients. Study observations and caveats: According to reports, the diversity of TCR beta was significantly higher in malignant thyroid tumors than in benign nodules, and this held in both blood and tumor samples.

By sample fraction, this clone is medium-sized. Its antigen is not known. In the original analysis: A papillary thyroid cancer distant-metastasis classifier was built from CDR3 differences across clinicopathological groups. With MiXCR, TCRdb called clones anew from the PCR reads. TCRdb, not the original authors, processed these V and J calls. The table includes 7,000 to 10,000 clones, 24% detected once. No patient received treatment before thyroid surgery. The CDR3 has 15 amino acids. The germline V gene encodes CDR1 DFQATT and CDR2 SNEGSKA (reference sequence). The V end lost 2 bases, the J end lost 2 bases, and 14 bases lay between the germline ends.

The rearrangement links TRBV20-1 to TRBJ2-3; D unresolved. The sample consisted of tumor tissue. The clonotype was recovered from a female donor with papillary thyroid cancer or a benign thyroid nodule (not recorded which). Some clones in this sample may be carry-over from other donors' samples. The CDR3 nucleotides are TGCAGTGCTAGAACGGCGGCCCCACCCACAGATACGCAGTATTTT. Its translation is CSARTAAPPTDTQYF.